There are many counts of the clone carrying this T cell receptor (beta chain). Its antigen remains unknown. The data originate from a study of T cells in Graves' hyperthyroidism and ophthalmopathy. Study results and caveats: Ophthalmopathy cases were set apart from stable hyperthyroidism by a 13 V-J model. Within blood appeared most thyroid clonotypes that had expanded above 0.001.

Amplified regions were TCR beta CDR3 sequences from RNA transcripts. Using the HTBI primer set, a first-round RT-PCR was run on the TCR CDR3. TCRdb analysed the multiplex PCR reads with MiXCR anew, one entry per CDR3 protein. This sample has about 590,000 distinct CDR3 sequences, with approximately 15% found just once. Trimming removed 2 bases at V and 3 bases at J, with 20 bases between. The CDR3 extends over 16 amino acids. Looked up from germline, CDR1 is GTSNPN and CDR2 is SVGIG (reference sequence). Diagnosis rested on symptoms, serum thyroxine and TRAb, thyroid ultrasound, and orbital computed tomography.

This rearrangement joins TRBV30 to TRBJ2-7; no firm D call. The source material was blood. The source of this sequence is a woman aged 18-29 years with Graves' ophthalmopathy. The CDR3 is CAWSLSYSTERYEQYF. The CDR3 DNA sequence: TGTGCCTGGAGTTTATCTTACAGCACCGAGCGCTACGAGCAGTACTTC.